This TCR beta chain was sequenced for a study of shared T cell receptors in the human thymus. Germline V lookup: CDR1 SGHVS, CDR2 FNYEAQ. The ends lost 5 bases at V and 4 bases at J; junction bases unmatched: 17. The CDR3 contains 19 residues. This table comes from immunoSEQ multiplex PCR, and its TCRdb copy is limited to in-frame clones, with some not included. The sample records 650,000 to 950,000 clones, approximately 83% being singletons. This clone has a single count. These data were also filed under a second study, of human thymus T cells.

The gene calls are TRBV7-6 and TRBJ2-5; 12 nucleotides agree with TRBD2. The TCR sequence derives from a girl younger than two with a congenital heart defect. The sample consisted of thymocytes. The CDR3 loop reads CASSLTGRLAGGRGETQYF. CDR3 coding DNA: TGTGCCAGCAGCCTGACTGGGCGGCTAGCGGGGGGGCGGGGAGAGACCCAGTACTTC.